One sample yielded the 4 T cell receptor beta chains listed below, sequenced in a study of T-cell reconstitution after alpha-beta-depleted transplantation in children. As it was prepared, the TCRbeta library received unique molecular identifiers. Each CDR3 protein is one row after TCRdb ran MiXCR on the PCR reads. The sample lists more than 200,000 distinct CDR3 sequences, approximately 24% occurring once. The material was PBMCs, mostly from graft donor cells, obtained 360 days after TCRalphabeta/CD19-depleted stem cell transplant. The receptors derive from a female patient between 2 and 10 years old who had a stem cell transplant for congenital amegakaryocytic thrombocytopenia, so the T cells may come from the graft donor.

The V call is TRBV7-9, the J call TRBJ2-5, with D perhaps TRBD2 (6 bases). The CDR3 consists of 14 residues. Trimming stripped 2 bases from V and 3 bases from J, with 10 bases between. The germline CDR1 and CDR2 sequences are SEHNR and FQNEAQ (reference sequence). The CDR3 coding sequence is TGTGCCAGCAGCTTATGGAGGGTCGAAGAGACCCAGTACTTC. This encodes CASSLWRVEETQYF.

This clonotype appeared a few times. The chain combines TRBV6-2 or TRBV6-3 with TRBJ1-5, with 8 bases lining up with TRBD1. Losses at the gene ends were 9 bases for V and 2 bases for J; bases not matched to a gene: 3. CDR1 is MNHEY, CDR2 SVGEGT, per germline. The CDR3 is 13 amino acids. The chain's CDR3 is CASMDRGNQPQHF. The CDR3 coding sequence is TGTGCCAGTATGGACAGGGGCAATCAGCCCCAGCATTTT.

This clonotype was picked up a small number of times. The chain employs TRBV7-9 and TRBJ1-2; D is uncertain. The CDR3 has 12 amino acids. V dropped 4 bases and J dropped 8 bases, with 11 bases sitting between them. Per the germline V gene, CDR1 is SEHNR and CDR2 is FQNEAQ (reference sequence). The CDR3 bases are TGTGCCAGCAGCTCAAGCCAATCAGGCTACACCTTC. Protein sequence: CASSSSQSGYTF.

This clonotype was seen only a few times. The CDR3: CASTWGAATEAFF. CDR3 coding DNA: TGTGCCAGCACATGGGGGGCTGCCACTGAAGCTTTCTTT. The chain is built from TRBV12-3 or TRBV12-4 and TRBJ1-1; D perhaps matches TRBD1 (6 bases). Trimming left V 7 bases short and J 4 bases short, with 13 bases between. The length of the CDR3 is 13 residues.